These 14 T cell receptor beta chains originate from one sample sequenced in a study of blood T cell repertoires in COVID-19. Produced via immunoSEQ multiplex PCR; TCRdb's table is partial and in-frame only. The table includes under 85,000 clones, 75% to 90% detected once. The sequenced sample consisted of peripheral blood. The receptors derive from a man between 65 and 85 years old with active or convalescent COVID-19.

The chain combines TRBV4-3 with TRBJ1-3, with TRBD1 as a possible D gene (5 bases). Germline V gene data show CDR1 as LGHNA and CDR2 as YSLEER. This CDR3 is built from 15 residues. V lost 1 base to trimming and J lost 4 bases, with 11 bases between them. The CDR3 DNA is TGCGCCAGCAGCCAAGGGGTAGGGGCAGGAAACACCATATATTTT. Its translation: CASSQGVGAGNTIYF.

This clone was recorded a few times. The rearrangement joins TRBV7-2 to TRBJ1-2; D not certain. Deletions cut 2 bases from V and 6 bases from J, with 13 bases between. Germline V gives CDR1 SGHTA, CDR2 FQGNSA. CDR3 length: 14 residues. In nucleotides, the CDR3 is TGTGCCAGCAGCTTAATTGCCAGGTTCGATGGCTACACCTTC. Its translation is CASSLIARFDGYTF.

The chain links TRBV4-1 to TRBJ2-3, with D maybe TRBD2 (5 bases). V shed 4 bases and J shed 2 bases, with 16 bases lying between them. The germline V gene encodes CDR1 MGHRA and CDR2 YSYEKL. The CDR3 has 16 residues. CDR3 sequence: CASSLQLAQVTDTQYF. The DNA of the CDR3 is TGCGCCAGCAGCCTACAATTAGCGCAGGTCACAGATACGCAGTATTTT.

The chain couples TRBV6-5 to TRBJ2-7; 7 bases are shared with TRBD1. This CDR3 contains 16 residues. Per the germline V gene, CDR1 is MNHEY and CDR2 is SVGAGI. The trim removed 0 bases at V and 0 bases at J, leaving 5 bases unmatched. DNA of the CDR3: TGTGCCAGCAGTTACTCCGGGACAGATACCTCCTACGAGCAGTACTTC. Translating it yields CASSYSGTDTSYEQYF.

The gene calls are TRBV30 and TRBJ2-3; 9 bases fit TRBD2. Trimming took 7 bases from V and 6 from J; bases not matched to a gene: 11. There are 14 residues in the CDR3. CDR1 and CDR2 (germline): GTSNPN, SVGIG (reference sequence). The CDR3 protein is CAFSGGRFVDTQYF. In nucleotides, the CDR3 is TGTGCCTTTAGCGGGGGACGATTTGTGGATACGCAGTATTTT.

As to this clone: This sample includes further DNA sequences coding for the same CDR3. The CDR3 loop is CASSIQGDYGYTF. The CDR3 nucleotides are TGTGCCAGTAGTATACAGGGTGACTATGGCTACACCTTC. The rearrangement links TRBV19 to TRBJ1-2, with D possibly being TRBD1 (5 bases). V was trimmed by 2 bases and J by 3 bases, leaving 7 bases between them. The CDR3 sequence is 13 residues long. CDR1 LNHDA and CDR2 SQIVND come from the germline V gene (reference sequence).

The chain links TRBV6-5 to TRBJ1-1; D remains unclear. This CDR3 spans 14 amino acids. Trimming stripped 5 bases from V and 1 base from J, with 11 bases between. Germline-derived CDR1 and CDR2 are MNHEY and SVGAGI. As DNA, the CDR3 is TGTGCCAGCAGTCATAACCTAGGGAACACTGAAGCTTTCTTT. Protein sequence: CASSHNLGNTEAFF.

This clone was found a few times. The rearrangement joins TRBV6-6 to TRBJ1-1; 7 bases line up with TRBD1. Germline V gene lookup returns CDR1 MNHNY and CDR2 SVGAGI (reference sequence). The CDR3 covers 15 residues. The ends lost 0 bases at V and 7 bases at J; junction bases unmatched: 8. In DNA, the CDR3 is TGTGCCAGCAGTTACTCGACCGGGACAGCCTTTGAAGCTTTCTTT. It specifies CASSYSTGTAFEAFF.

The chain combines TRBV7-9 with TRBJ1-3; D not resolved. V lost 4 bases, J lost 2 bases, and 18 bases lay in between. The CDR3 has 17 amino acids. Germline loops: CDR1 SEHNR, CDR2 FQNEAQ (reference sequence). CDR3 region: CASSSRLAPGTGNTIYF. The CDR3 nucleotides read TGTGCCAGCAGCTCCCGACTGGCCCCGGGGACTGGAAACACCATATATTTT. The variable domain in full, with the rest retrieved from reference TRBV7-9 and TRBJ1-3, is DTGVSQNPRHKITKRGQNVTFRCDPISEHNRLYWYRQTLGQGPEFLTYFQNEAQLEKSRLLSDRFSAERPKGSFSTLEIQRTEQGDSAMYLCASSSRLAPGTGNTIYFGEGSWLTVV.

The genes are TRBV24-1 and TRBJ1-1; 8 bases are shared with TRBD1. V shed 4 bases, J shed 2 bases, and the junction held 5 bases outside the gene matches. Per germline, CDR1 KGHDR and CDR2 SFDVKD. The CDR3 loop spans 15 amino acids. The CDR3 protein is CATSETGATNTEAFF. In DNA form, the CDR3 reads TGTGCCACCAGTGAGACAGGGGCGACTAACACTGAAGCTTTCTTT.

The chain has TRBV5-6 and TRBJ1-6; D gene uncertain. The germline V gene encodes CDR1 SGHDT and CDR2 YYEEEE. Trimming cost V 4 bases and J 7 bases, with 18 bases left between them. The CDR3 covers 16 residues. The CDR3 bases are TGTGCCAGCAGCCACCGGACTAAAGATCGGAATTCACCCCTCCACTTT. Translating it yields CASSHRTKDRNSPLHF.

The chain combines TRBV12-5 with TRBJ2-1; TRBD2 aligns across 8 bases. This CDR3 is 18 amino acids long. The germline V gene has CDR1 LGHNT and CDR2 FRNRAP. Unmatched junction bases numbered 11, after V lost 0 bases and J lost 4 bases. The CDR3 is CASGLVQYSGGLYNEQFF. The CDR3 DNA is TGTGCTAGTGGTTTGGTACAGTACAGCGGGGGCCTATACAATGAGCAGTTCTTC. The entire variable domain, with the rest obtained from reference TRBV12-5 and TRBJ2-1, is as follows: DARVTQTPRHKVTEMGQEVTMRCQPILGHNTVFWYRQTMMQGLELLAYFRNRAPLDDSGMPKDRFSAEMPDATLATLKIQPSEPRDSAVYFCASGLVQYSGGLYNEQFFGPGTRLTVL.

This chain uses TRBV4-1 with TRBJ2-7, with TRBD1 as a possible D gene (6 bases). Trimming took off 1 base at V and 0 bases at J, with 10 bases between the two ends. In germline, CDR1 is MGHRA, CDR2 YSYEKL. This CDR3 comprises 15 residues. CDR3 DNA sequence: TGCGCCAGCAGCCAAGGTACAGGGAGCTCCTACGAGCAGTACTTC. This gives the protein CASSQGTGSSYEQYF.

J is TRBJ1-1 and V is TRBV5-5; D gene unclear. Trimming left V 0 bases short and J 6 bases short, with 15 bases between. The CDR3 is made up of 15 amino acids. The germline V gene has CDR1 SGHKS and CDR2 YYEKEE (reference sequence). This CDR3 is CASSLVFDIYAEAFF. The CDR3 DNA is TGTGCCAGCAGCTTGGTATTTGACATCTACGCTGAAGCTTTCTTT.